One and the same sample provided the 8 T cell receptor beta chains below, sequenced in a study of HIV-infected patients and healthy controls. MiXCR, run by TCRdb on the 5' RACE reads, gives a single entry per CDR3 protein. The data show more than 60,000 distinct CDR3 sequences, with under 25% seen just once and around 1.4% held by the top ten. Sequenced input: CD4+ T cells from blood. Source of these receptors: a human donor in good health.

A few counts support this clonotype. The chain employs TRBV6-2 or TRBV6-3 and TRBJ2-5; 14 nucleotides align to TRBD2. Germline V gene sequence: CDR1 MNHEY, CDR2 SVGEGT. V lost 2 bases, J lost 0 bases, and 11 bases stayed unmatched. The CDR3 length is 20 residues. The CDR3, as DNA: TGTGCCAGCAGTTACCGATCCGGGACTAGCGGGGGTTTGTACCAAGAGACCCAGTACTTC. This sequence encodes CASSYRSGTSGGLYQETQYF.

The chain is built from TRBV2 and TRBJ2-3; the D gene is possibly TRBD1 (6 bases). Trimming took 6 bases from V and 6 from J, leaving 10 bases between them. Germline V gene data show CDR1 as SNHLY and CDR2 as FYNNEI. The CDR3 consists of 12 residues. The CDR3 sequence is CASSGTTDTQYF. The CDR3 coding sequence is TGTGCCAGCAGCGGGACAACGGATACGCAGTATTTT.

This clonotype turned up a few times. V and J are TRBV11-2 and TRBJ2-2, with TRBD2 identical over 12 bases. Germline CDR1 and CDR2: SGHAT and FQNNGV. The trim removed 4 bases at V and 6 bases at J, leaving 6 bases unmatched. The CDR3 is made up of 16 amino acids. The CDR3 sequence: CASSYGLAGRAGELFF. The DNA of the CDR3 is TGTGCCAGCAGCTATGGACTAGCGGGGAGGGCCGGGGAGCTGTTTTTT.

This clonotype has only a few counts. The rearrangement links TRBV11-2 to TRBJ2-1, with 12 bases that match TRBD2. V gave up 2 bases and J gave up 9 bases; unmatched junction bases: 11. Per the germline V gene, CDR1 is SGHAT and CDR2 is FQNNGV. The CDR3 extends over 17 amino acids. The CDR3 sequence: CASSLILAGGPYGEQFF. CDR3 DNA sequence: TGTGCCAGCAGCTTAATTCTAGCGGGGGGGCCTTACGGTGAGCAGTTCTTC. The full variable domain, rest sourced from reference TRBV11-2 and TRBJ2-1, is EAGVAQSPRYKIIEKRQSVAFWCNPISGHATLYWYQQILGQGPKLLIQFQNNGVVDDSQLPKDRFSAERLKGVDSTLKIQPAKLEDSAVYLCASSLILAGGPYGEQFFGPGTRLTVL.

V usage is TRBV12-3 or TRBV12-4 and J usage is TRBJ2-6; no definite D call. This CDR3 has 15 residues. V was trimmed by 5 bases and J by 0 bases, leaving 8 bases between them. The CDR3 nucleotides are TGTGCCAGCAGTCCGACACTCTCTGGGGCCAACGTCCTGACTTTC. Translating gives CASSPTLSGANVLTF.

The chain has TRBV7-3 and TRBJ2-7; 14 bases match TRBD2. V shed 2 bases, J shed 13 bases, and the junction held 7 bases outside the gene matches. From germline, CDR1 is SGHTA and CDR2 FQGTGA. CDR3 length: 14 residues. In DNA form, the CDR3 reads TGTGCCAGCAGCTTACTCGGGACTAGCGGGAGTATTTACTTC. Translated: CASSLLGTSGSIYF.

This clonotype was picked up a small number of times. The rearrangement uses TRBV20-1 and TRBJ2-2; the match to TRBD2 covers 9 bases. Germline CDR1 DFQATT, CDR2 SNEGSKA (reference sequence). The length of the CDR3 is 16 residues. Trimming cost V 2 bases and J 7 bases; bases outside gene matches: 11. The CDR3 region has the DNA TGCAGTGCTAGACCCCGGGCTAGCGGGAACTTCGGGGAGCTGTTTTTT. Encoded protein: CSARPRASGNFGELFF.

The V call is TRBV2, the J call TRBJ1-1; D call uncertain. CDR3 length: 13 amino acids. Trimming cost V 2 bases and J 3 bases, with 7 bases left between them. Germline loops: CDR1 SNHLY, CDR2 FYNNEI. CDR3 sequence reads: CASSERWDTEAFF. CDR3 in DNA: TGTGCCAGCAGTGAACGATGGGACACTGAAGCTTTCTTT.